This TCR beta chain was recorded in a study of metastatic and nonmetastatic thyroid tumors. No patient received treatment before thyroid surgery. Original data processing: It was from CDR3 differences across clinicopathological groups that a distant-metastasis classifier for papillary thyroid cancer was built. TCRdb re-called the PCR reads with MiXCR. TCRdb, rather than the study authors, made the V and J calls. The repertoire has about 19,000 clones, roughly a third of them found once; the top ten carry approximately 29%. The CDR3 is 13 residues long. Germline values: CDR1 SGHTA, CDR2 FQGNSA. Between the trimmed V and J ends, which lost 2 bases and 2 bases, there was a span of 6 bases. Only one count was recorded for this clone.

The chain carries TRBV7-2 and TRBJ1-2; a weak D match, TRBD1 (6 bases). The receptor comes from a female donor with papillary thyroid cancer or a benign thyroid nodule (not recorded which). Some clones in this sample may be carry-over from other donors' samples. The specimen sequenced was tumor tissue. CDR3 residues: CASSLQGNYGYTF. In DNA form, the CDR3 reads TGTGCCAGCAGCTTACAGGGGAACTATGGCTACACCTTC.